The subject of this entry is one T cell receptor beta chain. Its antigen is not yet known. Base qualities were left out, and no much larger clone turns up one base away. The cohort comprised more than 550 healthy bone marrow donors. At the time of sampling, every cohort member was nominally healthy, though immune exposures that went unrecorded were likely present. The donor tested CMV seronegative and was one of the 352 seronegative cohort members. A peripheral blood sample was provided by each donor, and peripheral blood mononuclear cells were used for TCR beta sequencing. Genomic DNA extraction from the blood cell samples was performed with the Qiagen DNeasy Blood Extraction Kit. CDR1 and CDR2 are read off the germline V gene (reference sequence) as SEHNR and FQNEAQ. The CDR3, from cysteine to phenylalanine, totals 19 residues. Only the CDR3 DNA stays, 57 bases, in frame from base 1. Compared with germline, V lacks 4 bases and J lacks 4 bases; bases without a gene match: 15.

To prepare the library, the immunoSEQ multiplex PCR assay was applied. The multiplex PCR relied on a mix of 60 forward primers for TCR Vbeta segments and 13 reverse primers for TCR Jbeta segments. The CDR3 region of rearranged TCR beta genes was amplified from genomic DNA by a multiplex PCR assay. On the Illumina HiSeq System, the amplified TCR beta libraries were sequenced as 87-base-pair reads. Regarding the original processing steps: In a later analysis, tens of millions of unique TCR beta chains were counted across the 666 repertoires, and about 9.9 million of these chains were shared by at least two donors. Raw reads were error-corrected and collapsed into unique sequences by a nearest-neighbor algorithm in which closely related sequences were merged to remove PCR and sequencing errors. CDR3 sequences were aligned to IMGT reference sequences to assign V, D and J gene segments. For a sequence to be retained, at least a six-nucleotide match to both a V gene segment and a J gene segment was required. Rearrangements were called productive when the CDR3 lacked stop codons and stayed in frame with V and J; all others were non-productive. Following IMGT convention, CDR3 was defined as the stretch from the second conserved V-encoded cysteine to the conserved J-encoded phenylalanine. Sequences without an unambiguous match to a single V gene segment were excluded from the earlier analysis of a few hundred of the donors. An earlier analysis of 587 of the donors classified V segments as functional when productive rearrangements were above 56.7% and as segregating when the standard deviation between donors was above 5%. A statistical classification framework was built to diagnose cytomegalovirus status from the catalog of TCR beta chain sequences. In a later analysis, V and J genes were assigned by comparing TCR nucleotide sequences against IMGT/GENE-DB human TR gene sequences. The TCRdist pipeline was used in a later analysis to assign CDR3 sequences and most-parsimonious VDJ recombination scenarios. In a later analysis, each TCR beta chain was defined by its CDR3 amino acid sequence together with its V-gene family, and reads without a unique V-gene family were excluded. In a later analysis, approximately 590 highly shared, low-generation-probability nucleotide sequences were removed to address suspected cross-contamination and a sequencing artifact. In a later analysis, a clonal expansion index for each public chain was calculated from normalized within-repertoire ranks of inferred template counts. In a later analysis, generation probabilities were computed using a VDJ recombination model fitted to out-of-frame rearrangements, and the results were checked against IGoR. A later analysis scored TCR-TCR, TCR-HLA and TCR-CMV co-occurrence with hypergeometric tests, applying a repertoire-size bias correction to TCR pairs. To estimate false discovery rates, a later analysis permuted the HLA or CMV assignments 20 times. A later analysis grouped co-occurring TCRs with DBSCAN, adding TCRdist sequence similarity when clustering within HLA-allele-positive subsets. Repertoires with fewer than 30,000 or more than 120,000 public chains were left out of co-occurrence clustering, as were about five repertoires with anomalous nucleotide sharing. In TCRdb, the immuneACCESS table is reduced to in-frame sequences with V and J assigned. These tables do not hold every clone; where another copy was compared, an unresolved V gene accounts for under half, and the others remain unexplained. From that table come the V and J calls and clone size; the DNA was used to work out D and trimming. The sample table contains some 150,000 clones; only one count was recorded for about 72% of them. Approximately 2.1% of the sample goes to the ten largest clones.

This record comes from a study of cytomegalovirus exposure and HLA in healthy donors (dated by TCRdb to the late 2010s). For the study in its entirety: An earlier analysis of some 600 of the donors reported about 300 Gb of sequence data and 100 million to 120 million unique TCR beta sequences obtained from roughly 180 million T cells. Class I and class II HLA loci were covered by the typing at four-digit resolution. A later analysis re-analyzed previously published TCR beta repertoires from 660 or so donors and added high-resolution HLA genotyping to study TCR occurrence patterns. The number of donors typed differed by locus, with 629-630 for A, B, C, DRB1 and DQB1, 522 for DQA1, under 610 for DPA1, and approximately 470 for DPB1. The study profiled the T cell repertoires of 500 to 800 subjects by immunosequencing and related them to cytomegalovirus serostatus. Besides the first cohort of approximately 670 subjects, a separate validation cohort made up of around 120 different subjects was used. In an earlier analysis of 587 of the donors, high-throughput TCR beta sequencing was used to judge whether each TCR beta V gene segment behaved as functional or pseudogenic. To predict cytomegalovirus infection status, the study combined high-throughput TCR immunosequencing, statistical association of individual TCRs with disease status, and machine learning. Donor age, sex, ethnicity and CMV serostatus were collected together with the repertoire data. A later genetic analysis took genome-wide SNP genotypes for about three fifths of the roughly 670 donors and used that subset as a discovery cohort. All discovery cohort repertoires had been generated on a single sequencing platform. The study aimed to test whether signatures of past pathogen exposure could be identified by cataloging public T cell receptors. Of the 350 to 400 genotyped donors, roughly 80% fell in the genetic ancestry cluster associated with self-reported Caucasian donors. Roughly 300 gigabases of sequencing data and 70 million to 85 million unique TCR sequences were included in an early release covering about 700 HLA-typed donors. Among some 410 genotyped donors of the cohort, an average of about 240,000 unique TCR beta nucleotide sequences were sequenced per donor, around 18% of them non-productive. The later analysis used no new phenotypic data to find candidate immune exposures, relying instead on TCR beta sequences and their occurrence across donors. Because of strong linkage in the cohort, five DR-DQ haplotypes were treated as single units for association and clustering. The full study reports these points: Because HLA typing was missing for some donors at each locus, association tests included only the typed subset. Cytomegalovirus status was reported to be diagnosed by the classifier with high specificity and sensitivity in both the original and validation cohorts. Correlated functional status among segregating V segments might be attributable to linkage disequilibrium, but an unknown experimental factor could not be ruled out. In a later genetic analysis, fewer N-insertions in productive TCRs were reported among donors in an Asian-associated ancestry cluster than the approximately 630-donor mean. The only immune exposure information available for the cohort was CMV serostatus. A further reported finding was that TCR beta sequences accurately predicted the HLA-A and HLA-B alleles for most subjects in the first cohort. Broadly in line with IMGT annotations, most TCR beta V segments showed up in productive rearrangements about 87% or about 30% of the time in an earlier analysis of a few hundred of the donors. A group of highly shared sequence variants was considered likely to be a technical artifact of the sequencing pipeline. Roughly uniform sequencing depth across donors was assumed in presence/absence analyses, although this assumption may not hold. In a later analysis, most CMV-associated TCR beta chains were found to appear HLA-restricted, with HLA associations seemingly driven largely by CMV exposure. When HLA alleles, especially DR and DQ, strongly co-occurred, attributing TCR associations to individual alleles was difficult. Specific HLA alleles were associated with some 15,000 TCR beta sequences at a false discovery rate of 0.05 in a later analysis. In a later analysis, TCR association rates were found to vary across HLA loci, with the most associated TCRs seen for DRB1 alleles and the fewest for HLA-C alleles. Several of the top co-occurrence clusters appeared to be linked to parvovirus B19, influenza, CMV and Epstein-Barr virus, according to a later analysis. V-gene and J-gene trimming of TCR beta chains was associated with a missense DCLRE1C variant in a later genetic analysis, and the association was replicated in an independent cohort. A few of the identified cytomegalovirus-associated TCR beta chains were confirmed in vitro to be specific for cytomegalovirus antigens. While some public TCRs were present in many individuals, most TCR sequences turned up only very rarely across donors. The 87-base-pair reads could not distinguish some IMGT-functional V segments, including TRBV6-2 and TRBV6-3, so those segments were excluded. This cohort had only TCR beta chains sequenced, and the lack of alpha or paired-chain data limited which features could be detected. Approximately 16 rarely observed V segments, including chromosome 9 orphons, were excluded from the earlier analysis of a few hundred of the donors because counts were too low. In a later analysis, HLA-associated TCR beta chains showed more clonal expansion and lower generation probabilities than non-associated chains that were equally common. It was suggested by the authors that the approach could potentially be generalized to other disease states and immunological phenotypes. A total of 164 TCR beta chains were listed by the study as associated with cytomegalovirus.

This TCR was sampled from a man aged 35-49 years in good health and CMV-seronegative. Rearrangement joined TRBV7-9 to TRBJ1-6; TRBD1 aligns with 8 central bases. The specimen was PBMCs. The encoded CDR3 is CASSSRPRTGGLYNSPLHF. The DNA sequence is TGTGCCAGCAGCTCCCGGCCCCGTACAGGGGGATTATATAATTCACCCCTCCACTTT.